Listed below are T cell receptor beta chains from one sample, sequenced in a study of blood T cell repertoires in COVID-19. Using immunoSEQ multiplex PCR, the repertoire was profiled, and TCRdb retains in-frame clones only, with some absent. The sample lists around 210,000 clones, 89% seen once, with approximately 8.2% in the top ten. The sequencing input was PBMCs or T cells enriched from blood (not recorded which). All receptors derive from a woman aged 18-29 years who had recovered from COVID-19. Both conserved end residues are trimmed from each CDR3.

>TRBJ1-5|TRBV6-5
ASSYSGDLNQPQH
>TRBJ1-2|TRBV10-3
AISPTLELGYT
>TRBJ2-7|TRBV3-1/TRBV3-2
ASSQAHNAGAYEQY
>TRBJ1-4|TRBV6-5
ASRHTQGSNEKLF
>TRBJ2-5|TRBV30
AWSHPGLAGHETQY
>TRBJ2-3|TRBV4-1
ASSQGTGGSTDTQY
>TRBJ2-1|TRBV28
ASSLTGAGDEQF
>TRBJ1-4|TRBV6-5
ATRNGLSNEKLF
>TRBJ2-7|TRBV5-1
ASSLTRFYEQY
>TRBJ1-1|TRBV6-1
ASSEATGGTPQKAF
>TRBJ1-1|TRBV4-1
ASSQVGALGGSPTTEAF
>TRBJ2-1|TRBV10-2
ASREGPSRGYNEQF
>TRBJ2-7|TRBV6-5
ASRDRGKGEQY
>TRBJ1-6|TRBV5-1
ASSLEQGASLNNSPLH
>TRBJ2-7|TRBV3-1/TRBV3-2
ASSHRDEQY
>TRBJ1-2|TRBV7-8
ASSLRTYGYT
>TRBJ1-4|TRBV5-1
ASSLERGLNEKLF
>TRBJ1-2|TRBV29-1
SVPDLGGHGYT
>TRBJ1-4|TRBV30
AWSLGGKEKLF
>TRBJ1-3|TRBV10-3
AISEVGEGNTIY
>TRBJ2-7|TRBV7-9
ASSSLGGLQSGTDYEQY
>TRBJ2-5|TRBV19
ASKGQNGAQVPQETQY
>TRBJ2-1|TRBV9
ASSLGTAYNEQF
>TRBJ2-7|TRBV5-6
ASSLTESKQY
>TRBJ2-5|TRBV27
ASSMLGAEETQY
>TRBJ1-4|TRBV5-4
ASSLSGNEKLF
>TRBJ2-3|TRBV4-2
ASSQEGAGDTQY
>TRBJ2-5|TRBV4-1
ASSYAGAIQETQY
>TRBJ2-4|TRBV10-3
AISDSGGADIQY
>TRBJ2-7|TRBV11-3
ASSRGTGYSYEQY
>TRBJ1-5|TRBV7-9
ASSLSGGDQPQH
>TRBJ2-7|TRBV5-5
ASSRDSFSNEQY
>TRBJ1-6|TRBV28
ASSLSGRSPLH
>TRBJ2-6|TRBV4-1
ASSQEFLGSGANVLT
>TRBJ1-1|TRBV2
ASSEVGGGQEAF
>TRBJ2-3|TRBV9
ASSPGTSGGQTDTQY
>TRBJ2-1|TRBV6-5
ASSYAGDRGNEQF
>TRBJ1-5|TRBV11-2
ASSLNGEGFEPQH
>TRBJ2-3|TRBV24-1
ATSERDRATDTQY
>TRBJ2-7|TRBV19
ASSIGGWNEQY
>TRBJ1-2|TRBV10-3
AISEARTRTYQRGGYT
>TRBJ1-2|TRBV6-4
ASSDSSQGADGYT
>TRBJ1-1|TRBV28
ASSPLEPTEAF
>TRBJ1-2|TRBV28
ASSFPPPRTGSDGYT